The 14 T cell receptor beta chains in this list originate from one sample, sequenced in a study of T-cell memory formation after mild COVID-19. In TCRdb, the 5' RACE reads were re-called with MiXCR into one record per CDR3 protein. The data contain around 310,000 distinct CDR3 sequences, around 20% of them singletons. Specimen: PBMCs or a T cell subset sorted from them (not recorded which). The receptors come from a man aged 18 to 35 who had mild COVID-19 (a few samples of this study predate the infection). Cell type and time point are not known.

CDR3 amino acids: CASSEWDEQYV. The CDR3 DNA reads TGTGCCAGCAGTGAATGGGACGAGCAGTACGTC. This chain uses TRBV2 with TRBJ2-7; D remains unclear. CDR3 length: 11 amino acids. The V and J ends lost 2 bases and 5 bases respectively, with 4 bases between them. Looked up from germline, CDR1 is SNHLY and CDR2 is FYNNEI.

The V call is TRBV7-6, the J call TRBJ1-1, with D uncertain. Trimming pared 3 bases from V and 5 bases from J, leaving 10 bases between. CDR1 and CDR2 from the germline V gene are SGHVS and FNYEAQ. The CDR3 length is 13 residues. Written as DNA, the CDR3 is TGTGCCAGCAGCTTCGGGAGCGAGACTGAAGCTTTCTTT. Its translation: CASSFGSETEAFF.

This clonotype was seen only a few times. This rearrangement joins TRBV30 to TRBJ2-7; 7 nucleotides align to TRBD1. V was pared by 4 bases and J by 4 bases, with 7 bases of the junction left unmatched. The CDR3 loop spans 13 amino acids. Germline-derived CDR1 and CDR2 are GTSNPN and SVGIG (reference sequence). CDR3 in amino acids: CAWKSRDRYEQYF. The DNA of the CDR3 is TGTGCCTGGAAGAGCCGGGACAGATACGAGCAGTACTTC.

There are a few counts of this clonotype. The CDR3 nucleotides read TGTGCCAGCAGTTCTCGGGACAGGGATTGGACCGGGGAGCTGTTTTTT. Translation gives CASSSRDRDWTGELFF. This chain connects TRBV28 to TRBJ2-2, with 9 bases aligning to TRBD1. The V segment lost 4 bases and the J segment 5 bases; nucleotides outside the gene matches: 8. CDR3 length equals 16 residues. Germline values: CDR1 MDHEN, CDR2 SYDVKM.

This clonotype was observed a few times. The chain links TRBV12-3 or TRBV12-4 to TRBJ1-1; D perhaps matches TRBD1 (6 bases). The length of the CDR3 is 14 residues. V lost 5 bases to trimming and J lost 1 base, with 11 bases between them. CDR3 nucleotides: TGTGCCAGCAGTCTACGACAGGCGAACACTGAAGCTTTCTTT. This translates into CASSLRQANTEAFF.

The chain links TRBV15 to TRBJ1-1; 7 bases line up with TRBD1. With 1 base clipped from V and 5 bases from J, the junction kept 13 bases outside the gene matches. The CDR3 sequence is 17 residues long. The germline V gene encodes CDR1 LNHNV and CDR2 YYDKDF (reference sequence). Here the CDR3 DNA reads TGTGCCACCAGCAGAGCTCTACTCCGGGACAGAGGGACTGAAGCTTTCTTT. Translating gives CATSRALLRDRGTEAFF.

The chain joins TRBV4-1 to TRBJ2-5, with 10 bases aligning to TRBD2. The CDR3 is 15 residues long. CDR1 is MGHRA and CDR2 is YSYEKL in the germline V gene. V was pared by 3 bases and J by 5 bases, with 6 bases of the junction left unmatched. The CDR3 DNA reads TGCGCCAGCAGCCACCTAGCGGGGGAGGGGGAGACCCAGTACTTC. Translated, it gives CASSHLAGEGETQYF.

About this clonotype itself: This may be a read error: a much more frequent sequence differs by one nucleotide. The chain recombines TRBV6-6 with TRBJ2-2, with unresolved D. The V end was cut by 4 bases, the J end by 4 bases, with 4 bases between. Germline assignment: CDR1 MNHNY and CDR2 SVGAGI (reference sequence). The CDR3 runs to 12 residues. CDR3 amino acids: CASSWRTGELFF. CDR3 nucleotide sequence: TGTGCCAGCAGTTGGCGCACCGGGGAGCTGTTTTTT.

This chain uses TRBV5-6 with TRBJ1-5; D gene unclear. The CDR3 has 13 amino acids. Trimming removed 3 bases at V and 4 bases at J, with 8 bases between. The germline gives CDR1 SGHDT, CDR2 YYEEEE. CDR3 loop: CASSYGRNQPQHF. The CDR3 nucleotides read TGTGCCAGCAGCTACGGACGGAATCAGCCCCAGCATTTT. The entire variable domain, with the rest obtained from reference TRBV5-6 and TRBJ1-5, is as follows: DAGVTQSPTHLIKTRGQQVTLRCSPKSGHDTVSWYQQALGQGPQFIFQYYEEEERQRGNFPDRFSGHQFPNYSSELNVNALLLGDSALYLCASSYGRNQPQHFGDGTRLSIL.

The chain carries TRBV7-3 and TRBJ2-3; TRBD2 matches at 11 bases. The CDR3 sequence is 21 residues long. J gave up 1 base and V 3 bases, and 18 bases lay outside the gene matches. The germline CDR1 and CDR2 sequences are SGHTA and FQGTGA. In nucleotides, the CDR3 is TGTGCCAGCAGCTTGAGACCCTTGGGACTAGCGGTGATGAGTGGCACAGATACGCAGTATTTT. Translation: CASSLRPLGLAVMSGTDTQYF. The whole variable domain, remainder taken from reference TRBV7-3 and TRBJ2-3, is GAGVSQTPSNKVTEKGKYVELRCDPISGHTALYWYRQSLGQGPEFLIYFQGTGAADDSGLPNDRFFAVRPEGSVSTLKIQRTERGDSAVYLCASSLRPLGLAVMSGTDTQYFGPGTRLTVL.

For the CDR3, the DNA is TGTGCCAGCAGCCAAGTCCGACACTCCCCCCGCGAGCAGTACTTC. Its translation: CASSQVRHSPREQYF. This chain links TRBV3-1 with TRBJ2-7, with D unresolved. From germline, CDR1 is LGHDT and CDR2 YNNKEL (reference sequence). This CDR3 has 15 residues. V was cut by 1 base and J by 6 bases, with 16 bases left in between.

This clonotype has more than one count but fewer than ten. The chain joins TRBV29-1 to TRBJ2-1, with TRBD1 identical over 11 bases. Losses at the gene ends were 3 bases for V and 4 bases for J; bases not matched to a gene: 2. The CDR3 has 14 residues. Per the germline V gene, CDR1 is SQVTM and CDR2 is ANQGSEA. The CDR3 loop is CSVDGDRGYNEQFF. CDR3 nucleotide sequence: TGCAGCGTTGACGGGGACAGGGGGTACAATGAGCAGTTCTTC.

This sequence joins TRBV12-3 or TRBV12-4 and TRBJ1-5; no clear D. Deletions cut 5 bases from V and 0 bases from J, with 8 bases between. The CDR3 consists of 14 residues. The DNA for the CDR3 is TGTGCCAGCAGTAGCTGGGTTAGCAATCAGCCCCAGCATTTT. Its translation: CASSSWVSNQPQHF.

This clonotype was counted a few times. This chain uses TRBV7-8 with TRBJ1-6, with TRBD1 matching over 9 bases. Per germline, CDR1 SGHVS and CDR2 FQNEAQ. The CDR3 has 15 residues. V dropped 5 bases and J dropped 8; count of bases not matched to a gene: 7. The CDR3 DNA is TGTGCCAGCAGCGTGACAGGGGGGTGGGATTCACCCCTCCACTTT. Translating it yields CASSVTGGWDSPLHF.